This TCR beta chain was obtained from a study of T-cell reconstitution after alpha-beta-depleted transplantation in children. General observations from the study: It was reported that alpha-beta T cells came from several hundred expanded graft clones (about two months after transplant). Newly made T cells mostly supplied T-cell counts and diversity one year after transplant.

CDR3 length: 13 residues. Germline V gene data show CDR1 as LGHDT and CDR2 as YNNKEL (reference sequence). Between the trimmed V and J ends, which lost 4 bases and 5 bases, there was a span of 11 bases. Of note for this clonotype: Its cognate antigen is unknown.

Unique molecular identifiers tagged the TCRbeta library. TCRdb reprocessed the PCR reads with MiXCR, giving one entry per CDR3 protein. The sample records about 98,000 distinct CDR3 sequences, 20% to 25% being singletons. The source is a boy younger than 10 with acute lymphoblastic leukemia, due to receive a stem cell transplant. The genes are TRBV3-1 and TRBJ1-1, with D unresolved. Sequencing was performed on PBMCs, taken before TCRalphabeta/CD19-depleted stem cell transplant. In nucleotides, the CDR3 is TGTGCCAGCAGCCTTCAAGGGAGGACTGAAGCTTTCTTT. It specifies CASSLQGRTEAFF.